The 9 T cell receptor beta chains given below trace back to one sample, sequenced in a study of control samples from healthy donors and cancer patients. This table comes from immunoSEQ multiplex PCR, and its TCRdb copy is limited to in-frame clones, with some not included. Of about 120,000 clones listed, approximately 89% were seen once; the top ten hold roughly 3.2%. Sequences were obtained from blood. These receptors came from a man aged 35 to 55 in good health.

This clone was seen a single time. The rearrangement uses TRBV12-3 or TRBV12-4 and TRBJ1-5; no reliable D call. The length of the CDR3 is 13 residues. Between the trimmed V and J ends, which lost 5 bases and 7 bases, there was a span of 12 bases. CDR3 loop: CASSSLEDQPQHF. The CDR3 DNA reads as TGTGCCAGCAGTAGCCTGGAAGACCAGCCCCAGCATTTT.

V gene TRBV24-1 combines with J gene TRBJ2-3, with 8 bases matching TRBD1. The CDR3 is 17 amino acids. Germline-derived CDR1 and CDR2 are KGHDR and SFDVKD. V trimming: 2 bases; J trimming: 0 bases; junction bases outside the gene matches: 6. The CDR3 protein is CATSDSRTGTSTDTQYF. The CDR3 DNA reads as TGTGCCACCAGTGATTCCCGGACAGGGACAAGCACAGATACGCAGTATTTT.

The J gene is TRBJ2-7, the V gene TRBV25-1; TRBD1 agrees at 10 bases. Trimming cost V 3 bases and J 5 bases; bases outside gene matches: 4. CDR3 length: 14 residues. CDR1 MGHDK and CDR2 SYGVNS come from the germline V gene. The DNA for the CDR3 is TGTGCCAGCAGTGAGGGACAGGGGAGGAACGAGCAGTACTTC. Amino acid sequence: CASSEGQGRNEQYF.

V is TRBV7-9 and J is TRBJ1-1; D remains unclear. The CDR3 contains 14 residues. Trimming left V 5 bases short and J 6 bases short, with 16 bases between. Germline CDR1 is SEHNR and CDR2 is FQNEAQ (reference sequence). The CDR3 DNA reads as TGTGCCAGCAGCCCTGCTTGGGCAGAGGCTGAAGCTTTCTTT. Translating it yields CASSPAWAEAEAFF.

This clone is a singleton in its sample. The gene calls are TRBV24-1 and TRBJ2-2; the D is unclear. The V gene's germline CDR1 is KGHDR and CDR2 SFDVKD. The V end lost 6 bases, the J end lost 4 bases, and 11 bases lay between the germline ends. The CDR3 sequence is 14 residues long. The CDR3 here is CATSKDLFTGELFF. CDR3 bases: TGTGCCACCAGTAAGGACCTCTTCACCGGGGAGCTGTTTTTT.

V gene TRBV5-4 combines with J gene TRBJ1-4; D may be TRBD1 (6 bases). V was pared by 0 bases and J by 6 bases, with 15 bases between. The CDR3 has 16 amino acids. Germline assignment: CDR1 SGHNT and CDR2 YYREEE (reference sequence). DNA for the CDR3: TGTGCCAGCAGCTTGGCTGAATCGGGGGCTTATGAAAAACTGTTTTTT. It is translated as CASSLAESGAYEKLFF.

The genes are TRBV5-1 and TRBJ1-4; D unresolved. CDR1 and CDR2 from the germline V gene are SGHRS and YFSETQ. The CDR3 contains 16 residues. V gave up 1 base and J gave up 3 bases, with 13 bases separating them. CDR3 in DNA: TGCGCCAGCAGCTTGTTAGGACTCGTGGCTAATGAAAAACTGTTTTTT. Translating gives CASSLLGLVANEKLFF.

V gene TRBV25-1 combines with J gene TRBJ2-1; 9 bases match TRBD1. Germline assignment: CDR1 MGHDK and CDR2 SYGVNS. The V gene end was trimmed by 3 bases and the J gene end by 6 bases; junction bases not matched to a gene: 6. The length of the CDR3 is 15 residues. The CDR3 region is CASSDRDRVFNEQFF. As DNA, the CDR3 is TGTGCCAGCAGTGATAGGGACAGGGTATTCAATGAGCAGTTCTTC.

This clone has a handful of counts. The CDR3 is CASSTQGKDGYTF. CDR3 nucleotides: TGTGCCAGCAGCACACAGGGGAAGGATGGCTACACCTTC. V gene TRBV4-2 combines with J gene TRBJ1-2; 7 positions agree with TRBD1. Germline V CDR1 and CDR2: LGHNA, YNFKEQ. The CDR3 has 13 amino acids. The junction had 6 bases not matched to a gene; V was cut back by 5 bases and J by 6 bases.